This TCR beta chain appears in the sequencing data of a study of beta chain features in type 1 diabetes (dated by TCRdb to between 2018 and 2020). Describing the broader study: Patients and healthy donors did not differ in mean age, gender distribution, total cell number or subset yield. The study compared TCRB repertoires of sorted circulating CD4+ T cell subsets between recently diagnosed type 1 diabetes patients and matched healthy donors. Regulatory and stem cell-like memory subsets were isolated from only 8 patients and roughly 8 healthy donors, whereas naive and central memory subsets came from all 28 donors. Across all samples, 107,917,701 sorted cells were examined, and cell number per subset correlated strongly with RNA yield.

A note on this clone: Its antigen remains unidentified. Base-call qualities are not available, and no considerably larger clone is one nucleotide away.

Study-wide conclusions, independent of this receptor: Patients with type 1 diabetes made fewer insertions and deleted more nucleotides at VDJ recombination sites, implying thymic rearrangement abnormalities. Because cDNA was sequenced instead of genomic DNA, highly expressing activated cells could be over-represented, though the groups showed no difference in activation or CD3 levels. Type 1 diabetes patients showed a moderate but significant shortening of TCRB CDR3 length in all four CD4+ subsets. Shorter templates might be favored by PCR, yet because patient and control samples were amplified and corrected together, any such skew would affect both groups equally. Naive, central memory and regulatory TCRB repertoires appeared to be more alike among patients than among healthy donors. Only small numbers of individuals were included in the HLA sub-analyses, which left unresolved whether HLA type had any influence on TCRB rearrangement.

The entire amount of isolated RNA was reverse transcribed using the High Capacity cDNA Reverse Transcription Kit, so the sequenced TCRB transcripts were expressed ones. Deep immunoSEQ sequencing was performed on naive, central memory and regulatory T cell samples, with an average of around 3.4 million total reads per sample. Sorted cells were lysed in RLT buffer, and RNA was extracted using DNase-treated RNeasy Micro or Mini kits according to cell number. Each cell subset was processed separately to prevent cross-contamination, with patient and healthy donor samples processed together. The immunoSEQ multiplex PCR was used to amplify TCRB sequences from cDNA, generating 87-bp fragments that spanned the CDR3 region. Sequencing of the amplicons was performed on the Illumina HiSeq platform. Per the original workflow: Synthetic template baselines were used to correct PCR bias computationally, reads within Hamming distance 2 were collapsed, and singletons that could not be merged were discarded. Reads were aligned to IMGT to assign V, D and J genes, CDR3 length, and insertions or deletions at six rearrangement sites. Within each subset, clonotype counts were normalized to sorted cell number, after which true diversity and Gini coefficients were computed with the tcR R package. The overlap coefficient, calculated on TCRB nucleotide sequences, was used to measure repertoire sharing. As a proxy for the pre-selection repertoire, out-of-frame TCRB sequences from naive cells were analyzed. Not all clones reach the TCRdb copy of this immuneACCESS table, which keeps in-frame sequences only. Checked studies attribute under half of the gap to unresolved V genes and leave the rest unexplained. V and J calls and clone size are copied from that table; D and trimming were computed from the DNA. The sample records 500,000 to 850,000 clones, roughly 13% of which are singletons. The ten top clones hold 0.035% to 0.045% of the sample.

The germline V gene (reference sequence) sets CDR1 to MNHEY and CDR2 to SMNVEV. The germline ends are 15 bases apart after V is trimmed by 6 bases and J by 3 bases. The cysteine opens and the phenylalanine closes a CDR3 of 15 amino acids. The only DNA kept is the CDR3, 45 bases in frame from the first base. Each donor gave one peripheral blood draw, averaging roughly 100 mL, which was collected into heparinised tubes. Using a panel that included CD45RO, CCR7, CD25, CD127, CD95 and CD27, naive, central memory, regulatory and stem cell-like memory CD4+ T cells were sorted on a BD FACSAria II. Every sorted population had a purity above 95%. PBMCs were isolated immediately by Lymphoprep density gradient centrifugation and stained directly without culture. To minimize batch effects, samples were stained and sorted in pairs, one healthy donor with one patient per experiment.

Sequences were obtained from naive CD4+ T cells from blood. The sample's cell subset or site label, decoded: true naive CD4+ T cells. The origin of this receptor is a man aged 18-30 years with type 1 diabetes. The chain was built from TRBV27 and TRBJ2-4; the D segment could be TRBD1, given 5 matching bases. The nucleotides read TGTGCCAGCAGCTTGCTTCAGGGAAGCAAAAACATTCAGTACTTC. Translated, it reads CASSLLQGSKNIQYF.